Detailed here is one T cell receptor beta chain. What it binds is unknown. The protocol was immunoSEQ multiplex PCR, while the TCRdb copy is restricted to in-frame clones and leaves out a portion. The sample yields hundreds of thousands of clones, 93% seen once. The data were taken from a study of T cell responses to AZD1222 COVID-19 vaccine. General observations from the study: Breadth and depth of Spike-specific TCRs rose after two AZD1222 doses. It was only a handful of AZD1222 recipients who were seropositive at baseline. Unmutated variant regions are reportedly the target of nearly half of TCRs that are spike-specific. The sample set comprised mostly white British donors with more females, and clonal diversity was possibly underestimated.

The V end was cut by 6 bases, the J end by 0 bases, with 10 bases between. Germline V gives CDR1 LNHDA, CDR2 SQIVND (reference sequence). The length of the CDR3 is 14 residues. The chain carries TRBV19 and TRBJ2-3, with D unresolved. This specimen was peripheral blood, taken on day 0 of MenACWY control vaccination. This TCR came from an adult in good health. As DNA, the CDR3 is TGTGCCAGTAGCTCAGGAGCTAGCACAGATACGCAGTATTTT. Translated: CASSSGASTDTQYF.